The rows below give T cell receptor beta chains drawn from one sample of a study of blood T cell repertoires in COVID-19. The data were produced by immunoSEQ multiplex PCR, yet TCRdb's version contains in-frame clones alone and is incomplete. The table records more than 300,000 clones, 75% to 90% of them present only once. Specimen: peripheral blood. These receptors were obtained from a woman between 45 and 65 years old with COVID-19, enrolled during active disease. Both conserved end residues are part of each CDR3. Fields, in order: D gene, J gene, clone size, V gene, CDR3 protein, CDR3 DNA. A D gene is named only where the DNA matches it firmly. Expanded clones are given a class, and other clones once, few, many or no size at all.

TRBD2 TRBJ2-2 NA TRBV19 CASSIDRTSSTGELFF TGTGCCAGTAGTATAGATCGGACTAGCAGCACCGGGGAGCTGTTTTTT
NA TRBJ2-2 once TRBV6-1 CASRGTLVGTNTGELFF TGTGCCAGCCGTGGGACTTTAGTGGGGACGAACACCGGGGAGCTGTTTTTT
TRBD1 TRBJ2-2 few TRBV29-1 CSATGGTGELFF TGCAGCGCGACAGGGGGCACCGGGGAGCTGTTTTTT
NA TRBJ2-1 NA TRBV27 CASSLSYLDPTGNPEQFF TGTGCCAGCAGTTTATCTTATTTGGACCCTACGGGGAATCCTGAGCAGTTCTTC
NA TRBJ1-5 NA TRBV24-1 CATSEAGFRAQHF TGTGCCACCAGTGAGGCAGGCTTCAGGGCCCAGCATTTT
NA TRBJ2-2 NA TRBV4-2 CASSQVERDTGELFF TGTGCCAGCAGCCAAGTCGAGCGGGACACCGGGGAGCTGTTTTTT
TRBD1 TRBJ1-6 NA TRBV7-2 CASSPPGTGNSPLHF TGTGCCAGCAGCCCACCCGGGACAGGGAATTCACCCCTCCACTTT
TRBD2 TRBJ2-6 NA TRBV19 CASSIVFGLAGASGGANVLTF TGTGCCAGTAGTATAGTTTTCGGACTAGCGGGGGCATCTGGCGGGGCCAACGTCCTGACTTTC
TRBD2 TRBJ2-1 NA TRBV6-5 CASIGRSSYNEQFF TGTGCCAGCATCGGGAGGAGCTCCTACAATGAGCAGTTCTTC
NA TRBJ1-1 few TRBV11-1 CASSLQQGNTEAFF TGTGCCAGCAGCTTACAACAGGGGAACACTGAAGCTTTCTTT
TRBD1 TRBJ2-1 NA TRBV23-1 CASSQPGQGSDNEQFF TGCGCCAGCAGTCAACCGGGACAGGGGTCGGACAATGAGCAGTTCTTC
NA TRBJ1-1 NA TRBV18 CASSLGANTEAFF TGTGCCAGCTCGTTGGGAGCGAACACTGAAGCTTTCTTT
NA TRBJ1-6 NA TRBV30 CAWSGGQNNSPLHF TGTGCCTGGAGTGGTGGACAGAATAATTCACCCCTCCACTTT
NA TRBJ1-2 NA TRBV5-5 CASLTGIGYGYTF TGTGCCAGCCTTACAGGGATCGGCTATGGCTACACCTTC
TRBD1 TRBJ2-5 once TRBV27 CASSPTGYETQYF TGTGCCAGCAGTCCGACAGGGTACGAGACCCAGTACTTC
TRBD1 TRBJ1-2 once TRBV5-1 CASSSALGQGAWGYTF TGCGCCAGCAGCTCTGCCCTAGGACAGGGGGCATGGGGCTACACCTTC
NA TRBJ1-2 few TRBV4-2 CASSQDTGESYGYTF TGTGCCAGCAGCCAAGATACAGGAGAAAGCTATGGCTACACCTTC
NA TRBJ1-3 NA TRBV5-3 CARSPRQVDGNTIYF TGTGCCAGAAGCCCTCGACAGGTGGATGGAAACACCATATATTTT
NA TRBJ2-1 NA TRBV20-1 CSASSTSPYNEQFF TGCAGTGCTAGTTCGACTAGTCCCTACAATGAGCAGTTCTTC
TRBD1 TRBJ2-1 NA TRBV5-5 CASSGDSKHNEQFF TGTGCCAGCAGCGGGGACAGCAAACACAATGAGCAGTTCTTC
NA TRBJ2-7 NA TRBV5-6 CASSPGDSPYEQYF TGTGCCAGCAGCCCAGGCGACAGTCCTTACGAGCAGTACTTC
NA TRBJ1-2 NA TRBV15 CATSRRTGSGYTF TGTGCCACCAGCAGACGAACAGGGTCTGGCTACACCTTC
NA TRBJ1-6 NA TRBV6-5 CASRDSHNSPLHF TGTGCCAGCAGGGACAGCCATAATTCACCCCTCCACTTT
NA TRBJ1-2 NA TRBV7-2 CASSPTMRENGYTF TGTGCCAGCAGCCCGACGATGAGGGAGAATGGCTACACCTTC
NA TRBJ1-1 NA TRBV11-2 CASSLGLMNTEAFF TGTGCCAGCAGCTTAGGTCTTATGAACACTGAAGCTTTCTTT
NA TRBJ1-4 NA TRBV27 CASSSLGGGDSEKLFF TGTGCCAGCAGTTCCCTTGGGGGGGGAGATAGTGAAAAACTGTTTTTT
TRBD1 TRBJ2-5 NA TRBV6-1 CASSAAPGQGRKETQYF TGTGCCAGCAGTGCGGCCCCGGGACAGGGACGAAAAGAGACCCAGTACTTC
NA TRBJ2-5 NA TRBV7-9 CASSPRGGETQYF TGTGCCAGCAGCCCAAGGGGTGGGGAGACCCAGTACTTC
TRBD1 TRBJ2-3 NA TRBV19 CAARQGGTDTQYF TGTGCCGCTCGACAGGGGGGCACAGATACGCAGTATTTT
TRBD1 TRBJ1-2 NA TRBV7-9 CASSLSGQGASYGYTF TGTGCCAGCAGCTTATCGGGACAGGGGGCTTCCTATGGCTACACCTTC
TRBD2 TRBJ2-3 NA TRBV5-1 CASSLAFTSGQADTQYF TGCGCCAGCAGCTTGGCCTTTACTAGCGGGCAGGCAGATACGCAGTATTTT
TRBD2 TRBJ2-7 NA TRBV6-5 CASSRGTSGSYEQYF TGTGCCAGCTCACGTGGGACTAGCGGGAGTTACGAGCAGTACTTC
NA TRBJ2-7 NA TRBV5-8 CASSRAQGRAEQYF TGTGCCAGCAGCCGAGCCCAGGGGCGCGCCGAGCAGTACTTC
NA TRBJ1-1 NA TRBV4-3 CASSHSGQGRTEAFF TGCGCCAGCAGCCATAGTGGGCAGGGGAGAACTGAAGCTTTCTTT
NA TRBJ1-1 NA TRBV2 CASSSDGINTEAFF TGTGCCAGCAGCTCGGACGGGATTAACACTGAAGCTTTCTTT
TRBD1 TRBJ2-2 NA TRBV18 CASSPYRGNTGELFF TGTGCCAGCTCACCTTACAGGGGAAACACCGGGGAGCTGTTTTTT
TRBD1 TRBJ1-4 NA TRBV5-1 CASQQGAEDEKLFF TGCGCCAGCCAACAGGGGGCGGAGGACGAAAAACTGTTTTTT
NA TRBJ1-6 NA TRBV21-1 CASSNVRDRVSSYNSPLHF TGTGCCAGCAGCAATGTAAGGGACAGGGTAAGCTCCTATAATTCACCCCTCCACTTT
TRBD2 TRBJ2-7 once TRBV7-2 CASSGAGADYEQYF TGTGCCAGCAGCGGGGCGGGAGCGGACTACGAGCAGTACTTC
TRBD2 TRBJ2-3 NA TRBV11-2 CASSLSGRLADTQYF TGTGCCAGCAGCCTGAGCGGGAGGTTGGCAGATACGCAGTATTTT
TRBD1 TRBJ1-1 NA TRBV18 CASSLTGRDTEAFF TGTGCCAGCTCACTGACAGGGCGTGACACTGAAGCTTTCTTT
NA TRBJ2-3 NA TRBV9 CASSPQLAPTDTQYF TGTGCCAGCAGCCCTCAGCTAGCTCCCACAGATACGCAGTATTTT
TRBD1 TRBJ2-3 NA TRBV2 CASRRGTDTDTQYF TGTGCCAGCCGTAGGGGGACAGACACAGATACGCAGTATTTT
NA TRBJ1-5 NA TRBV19 CASTQSGVSNQPQHF TGTGCCAGTACTCAGTCGGGGGTTAGCAATCAGCCCCAGCATTTT
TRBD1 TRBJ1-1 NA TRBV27 CASSPAGGTGNTEAFF TGTGCCAGCAGTCCCGCAGGGGGGACAGGGAACACTGAAGCTTTCTTT
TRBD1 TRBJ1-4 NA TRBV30 CACTGTVNEKLFF TGTGCCTGCACCGGGACAGTGAATGAAAAACTGTTTTTT